The subject of this entry is one T cell receptor (beta chain). Its antigen remains unknown. The sample comes from a study of blood T cells in healthy people across ages. Germline assignment: CDR1 SGHTA and CDR2 FQGNSA. V lost 6 bases and J 2 bases, leaving 16 bases between the germline ends. The CDR3 is 15 amino acids. Study results and caveats: Diversity estimates from one million T cells were considered underestimates.

Combining a sample-barcoded 5' primer with a J-beta primer mix, a second PCR ran for 7 to 11 cycles. Tagging of each cDNA molecule was performed by a template-switch adaptor with 12 random nucleotides. In TCRdb, the 5' RACE reads were re-called with MiXCR into one record per CDR3 protein. This sample has some 1,800,000 distinct CDR3 sequences; about 39% occur once, and the top ten carry roughly 23%. The source is a human donor in good health. The specimen was blood. The chain uses TRBV7-2 and TRBJ2-5; maybe TRBD2 (6 bases). The CDR3 loop reads CASRQGLQGQETQYF. Here the CDR3 DNA reads TGTGCCAGCAGGCAGGGACTTCAGGGTCAAGAGACCCAGTACTTC.